There are a few counts of the clone carrying this T cell receptor beta chain. As yet, its antigen is unknown. Germline V gives CDR1 SGHRS, CDR2 YFSETQ. After removal of 3 bases from V and 4 bases from J, the junction contained 4 bases not matched to a gene. This CDR3 comprises 14 residues. This entry comes from a study of T cells after yellow fever vaccination. As for the study in general: Fractions of limited cellularity were prepared by means of SMART-Seq v4 Ultra Low Input.

Study-wide points: Researchers noted that a small share of clonotypes showed up in both CD4 and CD8 compartments.

It was through 5'RACE template switching that TCR cDNA was made, with a universal primer site and UMIs added. TCRdb redid the calling of the 5' RACE reads with MiXCR, one entry per CDR3 protein. The sample yields about 310,000 distinct CDR3 sequences, approximately 3.8% seen once. Material: PBMCs, obtained on the day of the yellow fever booster vaccination. The J gene is TRBJ2-3, the V gene TRBV5-1, with 8 positions matching TRBD2. This TCR derives from a man aged 18 to 29 who received the YFV17D yellow fever vaccine. The CDR3 DNA sequence: TGCGCCAGCAGCTGGGGACTAGGGTCAGATACGCAGTATTTT. Translated: CASSWGLGSDTQYF.